One sample yielded the 10 T cell receptor beta chains listed below, sequenced in a study of CD4 T cells in relation to SARS-CoV-2 and coronaviruses (dated by TCRdb to about 2021). CD4+ T cells from unexposed donors were collected before the COVID-19 pandemic (2011-2018). Following 10 days of culture, the EasySep CD4+ T cell isolation kit was used to isolate CD4+ T cells. For these receptors, no antigen is known. The library was produced with the immunoSEQ multiplex PCR assay. Sourced from immuneACCESS, this table was stored by TCRdb with only in-frame sequences that have V and J called. A share of the clones is absent; for the studies checked, an unresolved V gene accounts for under half, and the remainder has no known explanation. The sample table lists roughly 30,000 clones, 76% of them with a count of one. The top ten constitute under 15% of the sample. The specimen sequenced was CD4+ T cells from PBMCs, cultured in vitro. The receptors here all came from a human donor in good health.

This clone has more than one count but fewer than ten. The rearrangement uses TRBV5-1 and TRBJ2-7; TRBD2 matches at 7 bases. Germline CDR1 is SGHRS and CDR2 is YFSETQ. The CDR3 runs 18 residues. V gave up 2 bases and J gave up 1 base; unmatched junction bases: 15. CDR3 protein: CASSLDLSPRAGSYEQYF. CDR3 sequence (DNA): TGCGCCAGCAGCTTAGATTTATCGCCCCGAGCGGGATCCTACGAGCAGTACTTC.

The V gene is TRBV6-6, the J gene TRBJ1-5; D gene unclear. The length of the CDR3 is 12 residues. CDR1 and CDR2 from the germline V gene are MNHNY and SVGAGI (reference sequence). With 6 bases removed from V and 5 bases from J, the gap between germline ends came to 8 bases. CDR3 amino acids: CASSPSDQPQHF. The CDR3 nucleotides read TGTGCCAGCAGCCCTTCGGATCAGCCCCAGCATTTT.

V is TRBV30 and J is TRBJ1-5; 7 bases match TRBD1. The CDR3 is 13 residues long. The V gene's germline CDR1 is GTSNPN and CDR2 SVGIG (reference sequence). The junction had 4 bases not matched to a gene; V was cut back by 1 base and J by 7 bases. CDR3 sequence: CAWSGTGDQPQHF. The DNA for the CDR3 is TGTGCCTGGAGTGGGACAGGCGACCAGCCCCAGCATTTT.

This clone showed up just a few times. DNA for the CDR3: TGTGCCAGCAGCTTGGGGCAGGGGGCCCTCGAGCAGTACTTC. Its protein is CASSLGQGALEQYF. J is TRBJ2-7 and V is TRBV5-4; 8 bases are shared with TRBD1. The CDR3 has 14 amino acids. V lost 0 bases, J lost 6 bases, and 5 bases stayed unmatched. Germline V lookup: CDR1 SGHNT, CDR2 YYREEE (reference sequence).

The chain uses TRBV6-5 and TRBJ2-2, with D maybe TRBD2 (6 bases). V was shortened by 0 bases and J by 3 bases, with 11 bases between the two germline ends. Germline CDR1 is MNHEY and CDR2 is SVGAGI. The CDR3 sequence is 16 residues long. The CDR3, as DNA: TGTGCCAGCAGTTACTCAGCGGGTCTAGACACCGGGGAGCTGTTTTTT. Translating it yields CASSYSAGLDTGELFF.

V gene TRBV9 combines with J gene TRBJ2-7; D remains ambiguous. The V and J ends lost 0 bases and 0 bases respectively, with 13 bases between them. This CDR3 comprises 16 residues. The germline CDR1 and CDR2 sequences are SGDLS and YYNGEE. The CDR3 nucleotides are TGTGCCAGCAGCGTAGGCTCCAGAGGACCCTCCTACGAGCAGTACTTC. It encodes CASSVGSRGPSYEQYF.

The V and J genes are TRBV9 and TRBJ2-3; 8 bases agree with TRBD1. The CDR3 loop spans 17 amino acids. Germline V gives CDR1 SGDLS, CDR2 YYNGEE. V shed 4 bases and J 2 bases; nucleotides not matched to a gene: 12. CDR3 coding DNA: TGTGCCAGCAGCCTCCACCCCAGGGGGCATATCACAGATACGCAGTATTTT. Translation: CASSLHPRGHITDTQYF. The full variable domain, rest sourced from reference TRBV9 and TRBJ2-3, is DSGVTQTPKHLITATGQRVTLRCSPRSGDLSVYWYQQSLDQGLQFLIQYYNGEERAKGNILERFSAQQFPDLHSELNLSSLELGDSALYFCASSLHPRGHITDTQYFGPGTRLTVL.

The chain joins TRBV7-8 to TRBJ2-5; no reliable D call. V was pared by 1 base and J by 2 bases, with 5 bases between. Germline V gene data show CDR1 as SGHVS and CDR2 as FQNEAQ. CDR3 length: 13 residues. The CDR3 loop reads CASSLGDQETQYF. The DNA of the CDR3 is TGTGCCAGCAGCTTAGGGGATCAAGAGACCCAGTACTTC.

This chain joins TRBV5-6 and TRBJ2-3; D could derive from TRBD1 or TRBD2 (6 bases each). Trimming removed 5 bases at V and 4 bases at J, with 20 bases between. The CDR3 length is 16 residues. Germline CDR1 reads SGHDT; CDR2 reads YYEEEE. CDR3 loop: CASSQPLGGGADTQYF. In DNA form, the CDR3 reads TGTGCCAGCAGTCAACCGCTGGGGGGCGGCGCAGATACGCAGTATTTT.

The chain has TRBV30 and TRBJ2-1; no reliable D call. Germline V gene sequence: CDR1 GTSNPN, CDR2 SVGIG (reference sequence). This CDR3 has 12 residues. V dropped 0 bases and J dropped 8 bases, with 8 bases sitting between them. In nucleotides, the CDR3 is TGTGCCTGGAGTGTGGTGAGCCATGAGCAGTTCTTC. This codes for CAWSVVSHEQFF.